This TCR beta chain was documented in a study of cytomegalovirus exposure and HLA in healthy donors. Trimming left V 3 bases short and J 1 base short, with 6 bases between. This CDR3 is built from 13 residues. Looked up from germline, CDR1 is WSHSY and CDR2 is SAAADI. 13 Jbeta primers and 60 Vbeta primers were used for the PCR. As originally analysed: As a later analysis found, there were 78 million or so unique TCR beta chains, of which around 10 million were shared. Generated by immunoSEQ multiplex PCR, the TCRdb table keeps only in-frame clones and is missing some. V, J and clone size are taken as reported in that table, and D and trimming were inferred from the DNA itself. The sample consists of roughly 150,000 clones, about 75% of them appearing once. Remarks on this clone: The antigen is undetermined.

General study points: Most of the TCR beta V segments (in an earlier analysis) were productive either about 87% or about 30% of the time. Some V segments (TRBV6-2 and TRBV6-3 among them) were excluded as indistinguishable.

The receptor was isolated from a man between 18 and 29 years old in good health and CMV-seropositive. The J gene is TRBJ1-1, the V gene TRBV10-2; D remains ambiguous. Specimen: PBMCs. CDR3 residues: CASSDGQNTEAFF. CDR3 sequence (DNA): TGCGCCAGCAGTGATGGGCAGAACACTGAAGCTTTCTTT.